The text below deals with one TCR beta chain. These data belong to a study of blood T cell repertoires in COVID-19. Per the original data handling: Reference gene primer amplification gave estimated nucleated cell counts. The protocol was immunoSEQ multiplex PCR, while the TCRdb copy is restricted to in-frame clones and leaves out a portion. V, J and clone size are those of that table, while D and trimming were read from the DNA. The data contain 200,000 or so clones, 80% of them singletons. V was pared by 0 bases and J by 3 bases, with 6 bases between. The CDR3 covers 14 residues. Germline V CDR1 and CDR2: ENHRY, SYGVKD. All enrollees were roughly 18 to 89 years old and from 20 to 25 US areas. Which cohort a participant joined came from the clinical history participants gave.

This TCR was sampled from a woman in her 40s with acute COVID-19. The material sequenced was PBMCs or T cells enriched from blood (not recorded which). The chain links TRBV10-3 to TRBJ2-1; D gene uncertain. CDR3: CAISESTSYNEQFF. Here the CDR3 DNA reads TGTGCCATCAGTGAGTCTACCAGCTACAATGAGCAGTTCTTC.